The TCR beta chain under discussion was sequenced for a study of OX40 agonist ivuxolimab in advanced cancers. Study background: Patients were given ivuxolimab, an antibody that agonizes OX40 (CD134). Antecedent anti-PD-1, anti-PD-L1 or anti-CTLA-4 therapy was permissible, with under 50% having received some.

Points on this clone: The antigen is not known.

Study results and caveats: Nonresponders, in some cases, also had low normalized T-cell clonal expansion. What antigens the expanded peripheral T cells recognized was never established.

Trimming removed 0 bases from V and 4 bases from J, with 12 bases in between. CDR1 is LGHNA, CDR2 YNFKEQ, per germline. The CDR3 consists of 15 residues. The assay was immunoSEQ multiplex PCR, and TCRdb's table has in-frame clones only and misses some. The data contain 80,000 or so clones, 80% to 95% of them seen just once; the ten biggest clones take up about 0.7%. V gene TRBV4-2 combines with J gene TRBJ1-2; perhaps TRBD1 as D (6 bases). This receptor was obtained from an adult with an advanced solid tumor such as melanoma, head and neck, liver or kidney cancer. The sequences come from CD4+ or CD8+ T cells sorted from blood, collected in a trial of the OX40 agonist ivuxolimab. The CDR3 region is CASSQEEDSPYGYTF. The CDR3 DNA sequence: TGTGCCAGCAGCCAAGAGGAGGACAGTCCCTATGGCTACACCTTC.